What follows are 31 T cell receptor beta chains derived from one specimen sequenced in a study of blood T cell repertoires in COVID-19. Repertoires were generated with immunoSEQ multiplex PCR, while TCRdb's copy carries only in-frame clones and drops some. The table records 150,000 to 200,000 clones, 70% to 90% of them present only once. Sequencing input: peripheral blood. All receptors derive from an elderly woman in a cohort sampled during active or convalescent COVID-19.

The chain is built from TRBV24-1 and TRBJ1-2; TRBD1 aligns across 10 bases. Trimming at V came to 4 bases and at J to 11 bases, leaving 12 bases not matched to a gene. Germline values: CDR1 KGHDR, CDR2 SFDVKD. The CDR3 has 15 residues. This CDR3 reads CATSDRDRGSGKYTF. Here the CDR3 DNA reads TGTGCCACCAGTGACCGGGACAGGGGCTCCGGAAAGTACACCTTC.

The J gene is TRBJ1-2, the V gene TRBV10-3; D uncertain. The CDR3 has 14 residues. Germline-derived CDR1 and CDR2 are ENHRY and SYGVKD. V was clipped by 2 bases and J by 0 bases, with 7 bases between them. CDR3 sequence (DNA): TGTGCCATCAGTGAGGGTAGATCTAACTATGGCTACACCTTC. It codes for CAISEGRSNYGYTF.

This clone was recorded only once. DNA of the CDR3: TGTGCCAGCATCGGGGACACCGGGGAGCTGTTTTTT. It encodes CASIGDTGELFF. V usage is TRBV6-5 and J usage is TRBJ2-2; a weak D match, TRBD2 (5 bases). V dropped 7 bases and J dropped 3 bases, with 6 bases sitting between them. This CDR3 is 12 amino acids long. Per germline, CDR1 MNHEY and CDR2 SVGAGI.

The chain recombines TRBV6-5 with TRBJ2-1; D possibly corresponds to TRBD1 (5 bases). This CDR3 region has 14 residues. V was clipped by 6 bases and J by 4 bases, with 13 bases between them. The germline CDR1 and CDR2 sequences are MNHEY and SVGAGI. CDR3 residues: CASRPDRVYNEQFF. The CDR3 bases are TGTGCCAGCAGGCCCGACAGAGTATACAATGAGCAGTTCTTC.

The rearrangement uses TRBV23-1 and TRBJ1-5, with a possible D match to TRBD1 (6 bases). TRBV23-1 is an open reading frame whose function is uncertain. This CDR3 region has 16 residues. V dropped 0 bases and J dropped 3 bases, with 12 bases sitting between them. The CDR3 here is CASSQSPDSDNQPQHF. The CDR3 DNA reads as TGCGCCAGCAGTCAATCCCCGGACAGCGACAATCAGCCCCAGCATTTT.

This clone came up once. The chain uses TRBV19 and TRBJ2-3, with a weak D call TRBD2 (6 bases). Germline V lookup: CDR1 LNHDA, CDR2 SQIVND (reference sequence). The length of the CDR3 is 15 residues. Trimming removed 4 bases at V and 4 bases at J, with 15 bases between. The CDR3 nucleotides are TGTGCCAGTAGTAGCCCCGGGAGAGTTGCAGATACGCAGTATTTT. This gives the protein CASSSPGRVADTQYF.

This rearrangement joins TRBV9 to TRBJ2-1, with 9 nucleotides matching TRBD2. This CDR3 comprises 15 residues. The J segment lost 8 bases and the V segment lost 4 bases, leaving 10 bases of the junction unmatched. Germline-derived CDR1 and CDR2 are SGDLS and YYNGEE. The CDR3 spells CASSILSGGPDEQFF. CDR3 nucleotide sequence: TGTGCCAGCAGCATACTGAGCGGGGGGCCGGATGAGCAGTTCTTC.

This clone was observed a handful of times. The chain has TRBV5-1 and TRBJ1-4, with D tentatively TRBD1 (6 bases). Germline V gene sequence: CDR1 SGHRS, CDR2 YFSETQ. V lost 0 bases, J lost 5 bases, and 8 bases lay in between. CDR3 length equals 14 residues. The CDR3 DNA follows: TGCGCCAGCAGCTTGGCAGGGGAGAATGAAAAACTGTTTTTT. This sequence encodes CASSLAGENEKLFF. The variable domain in full, completed from reference TRBV5-1 and TRBJ1-4, reads KAGVTQTPRYLIKTRGQQVTLSCSPISGHRSVSWYQQTPGQGLQFLFEYFSETQRNKGNFPGRFSGRQFSNSRSEMNVSTLELGDSALYLCASSLAGENEKLFFGSGTQLSVL.

The gene calls are TRBV19 and TRBJ1-3, with a weak D call TRBD1 (6 bases). The CDR3 totals 16 residues. Deletions cut 3 bases from V and 0 bases from J, with 12 bases between. Germline CDR1 reads LNHDA; CDR2 reads SQIVND (reference sequence). The CDR3 spells CASSILRDTSGNTIYF. The CDR3 nucleotides are TGTGCCAGTAGTATTTTGAGGGACACCTCTGGAAACACCATATATTTT.

This chain joins TRBV2 and TRBJ2-2; D is perhaps TRBD1 (5 bases). V lost 7 bases and J lost 1, with 7 bases in between. Germline V lookup: CDR1 SNHLY, CDR2 FYNNEI. The CDR3 is made up of 13 amino acids. CDR3 coding DNA: TGTGCCAGCAATGGACAGAACACCGGGGAGCTGTTTTTT. It translates to CASNGQNTGELFF.

This clone was observed a handful of times. Written as DNA, the CDR3 is TGTGCCAGCAGTTTCCGACAGGGGCGAGGGGAGCAGTACGTC. Amino acid sequence: CASSFRQGRGEQYV. V usage is TRBV2 and J usage is TRBJ2-7; 8 nucleotides match TRBD1. This CDR3 comprises 14 residues. Trimming cost V 5 bases and J 7 bases; bases outside gene matches: 10. From germline, CDR1 is SNHLY and CDR2 FYNNEI.

The chain carries TRBV5-1 and TRBJ2-1, with D maybe TRBD2 (6 bases). V dropped 7 bases and J dropped 5 bases, with 19 bases sitting between them. This CDR3 is built from 15 residues. Germline loops: CDR1 SGHRS, CDR2 YFSETQ. The CDR3 sequence: CASYPEDYRNNEQFF. CDR3 nucleotide sequence: TGCGCCAGCTACCCGGAGGACTACCGAAACAATGAGCAGTTCTTC.

This rearrangement joins TRBV3-1 (or the pseudogene TRBV3-2) to TRBJ2-4; weak D call: TRBD1 (6 bases). Trimming shortened V by 2 bases and J by 1 base, and 9 bases separated the two germline ends. Per germline, CDR1 LGHDT and CDR2 YNNKEL (reference sequence). This CDR3 comprises 15 residues. CDR3 DNA: TGTGCCAGCAGCCAACTTGACAGGGCCAAAAACATTCAGTACTTC. Encoded protein: CASSQLDRAKNIQYF.

The chain carries TRBV5-1 and TRBJ1-2, with a possible D match to TRBD1 (5 bases). Germline lookup yields CDR1 SGHRS and CDR2 YFSETQ. V lost 8 bases and J 3 bases, leaving 8 bases between the germline ends. This CDR3 has 11 amino acids. In DNA form, the CDR3 reads TGCGCCAGGGACAATTACTATGGCTACACCTTC. Protein sequence: CARDNYYGYTF.

This clone was seen a single time. The rearrangement links TRBV2 to TRBJ1-5; D might be TRBD1 (5 bases). V lost 5 bases, J lost 6 bases, and 14 bases lay in between. The germline CDR1 and CDR2 sequences are SNHLY and FYNNEI. The CDR3 is 14 residues long. This CDR3 is CASSSQGARQPQHF. The CDR3 DNA reads as TGTGCCAGCAGTTCACAAGGGGCCCGTCAGCCCCAGCATTTT. Based on the CDR3 plus reference TRBV2 and TRBJ1-5, the full variable domain is EPEVTQTPSHQVTQMGQEVILRCVPISNHLYFYWYRQILGQKVEFLVSFYNNEISEKSEIFDDQFSVERPDGSNFTLKIRSTKLEDSAMYFCASSSQGARQPQHFGDGTRLSIL.

This chain connects TRBV7-2 to TRBJ1-2; 7 bases are shared with TRBD1. The CDR3 is made up of 14 amino acids. The J segment lost 6 bases and the V segment lost 5 bases, leaving 9 bases of the junction unmatched. Looked up from germline, CDR1 is SGHTA and CDR2 is FQGNSA. The CDR3, as DNA: TGTGCCAGCAGCCGTCGACAGGGCGGGGATGGCTACACCTTC. It specifies CASSRRQGGDGYTF.

The CDR3 protein is CASSKRDQETQYF. The CDR3 DNA sequence: TGTGCCAGCAGCAAACGGGACCAAGAGACCCAGTACTTC. J is TRBJ2-5 and V is TRBV5-4; D gene uncertain. V shed 4 bases and J shed 0 bases, with 7 bases lying between them. The CDR3 is 13 residues long. Germline V gives CDR1 SGHNT, CDR2 YYREEE (reference sequence).

The rearrangement links TRBV3-1 (or the pseudogene TRBV3-2) to TRBJ2-1; TRBD2 aligns across 13 bases. The CDR3 runs 16 residues. Germline V gene lookup returns CDR1 LGHDT and CDR2 YNNKEL (reference sequence). Trimming took 4 bases from V and 7 from J; bases not matched to a gene: 7. In nucleotides, the CDR3 is TGTGCCAGCAGCCCACCGGGACTAGCGGGACGGAATGAGCAGTTCTTC. It specifies CASSPPGLAGRNEQFF.

V usage is TRBV18 and J usage is TRBJ2-7; 8 nucleotides agree with TRBD1. The junction had 3 bases not matched to a gene; V was cut back by 3 bases and J by 2 bases. In germline, CDR1 is KGHSH, CDR2 LQKENI. This CDR3 contains 14 residues. The CDR3: CASSPGQVTYEQYF. As DNA, the CDR3 is TGTGCCAGCTCACCGGGACAGGTCACCTACGAGCAGTACTTC.

A single count supports this clone. The chain is built from TRBV11-2 and TRBJ1-4, with TRBD1 matching 8 bases. This CDR3 spans 17 amino acids. Germline V gene sequence: CDR1 SGHAT, CDR2 FQNNGV. Trimming at V came to 1 base and at J to 8 bases, leaving 12 bases not matched to a gene. In nucleotides, the CDR3 is TGTGCCAGCAGCTTAGGTGGGCCAGGGGGCTCAGGGGAAAAACTGTTTTTT. Protein: CASSLGGPGGSGEKLFF.

This chain links TRBV3-1 (or the pseudogene TRBV3-2) with TRBJ1-2; no definite D call. Germline V CDR1 and CDR2: LGHDT, YNNKEL (reference sequence). This CDR3 is built from 13 residues. Deletions cut 1 base from V and 6 bases from J, with 9 bases between. The CDR3 coding sequence is TGTGCCAGCAGCCAAGTTTGGAGGGATGGCTACACCTTC. Residues: CASSQVWRDGYTF.

The chain is built from TRBV27 and TRBJ1-1; 7 nucleotides agree with TRBD1. The germline V gene has CDR1 MNHEY and CDR2 SMNVEV (reference sequence). The CDR3 contains 15 residues. V trimming: 4 bases; J trimming: 0 bases; junction bases outside the gene matches: 5. The CDR3 protein is CASSSQGQMNTEAFF. The CDR3, as DNA: TGTGCCAGCAGTTCCCAGGGACAGATGAACACTGAAGCTTTCTTT.

The genes are TRBV10-1 and TRBJ2-1, with D uncertain. The V gene's germline CDR1 is WNHNN and CDR2 SYGVQD (reference sequence). Trimming removed 3 bases at V and 5 bases at J, with 8 bases between. The CDR3 has 13 residues. The CDR3 loop is CASSDIAHNEQFF. The DNA for the CDR3 is TGCGCCAGCAGTGATATAGCCCACAATGAGCAGTTCTTC.

This chain links TRBV11-3 with TRBJ1-6, with a possible D match to TRBD1 (6 bases). The CDR3 has 14 residues. Trimming left V 5 bases short and J 6 bases short, with 11 bases between. Germline CDR1 and CDR2: SGHNT and YENEEA. CDR3 region: CASSPGQPNSPLHF. The CDR3 bases are TGTGCCAGCAGCCCCGGACAGCCTAATTCACCCCTCCACTTT.

This chain links TRBV19 with TRBJ1-2; no definite D call. Germline-derived CDR1 and CDR2 are LNHDA and SQIVND (reference sequence). V shed 7 bases and J shed 0 bases, with 12 bases lying between them. The CDR3 length is 14 residues. The CDR3 sequence is CASTVHGSNYGYTF. The CDR3 coding sequence is TGTGCCAGTACGGTTCACGGGTCTAACTATGGCTACACCTTC.

The chain recombines TRBV30 with TRBJ1-2; tentatively, D is TRBD1 (6 bases). This CDR3 is built from 11 residues. Germline CDR1 GTSNPN, CDR2 SVGIG (reference sequence). V gave up 4 bases and J gave up 8 bases, with 11 bases separating them. The CDR3 region has the DNA TGTGCCTGGAAAGGGACATTCGGCTACACCTTC. This codes for CAWKGTFGYTF. The full variable domain, rest sourced from reference TRBV30 and TRBJ1-2, is SQTIHQWPATLVQPVGSPLSLECTVEGTSNPNLYWYRQAAGRGLQLLFYSVGIGQISSEVPQNLSASRPQDRQFILSSKKLLLSDSGFYLCAWKGTFGYTFGSGTRLTVV.

This clone came up once. As DNA, the CDR3 is TGTGCCAGCAGCTTAGAGGGCGCCCAGCCCCAGCATTTT. Translated: CASSLEGAQPQHF. This chain joins TRBV11-3 and TRBJ1-5; D gene uncertain. CDR1 is SGHNT, CDR2 YENEEA, per germline. V was trimmed by 0 bases and J by 7 bases, leaving 7 bases between them. The length of the CDR3 is 13 residues.

V is TRBV6-5 and J is TRBJ2-7; TRBD2 aligns across 8 bases. This CDR3 comprises 15 residues. Germline-derived CDR1 and CDR2 are MNHEY and SVGAGI. Losses at the gene ends were 0 bases for V and 6 bases for J; bases not matched to a gene: 7. This CDR3 is CASSYSRAGGGEQYF. The CDR3 DNA reads as TGTGCCAGCAGTTACTCTAGGGCGGGGGGCGGCGAGCAGTACTTC.

This chain connects TRBV2 to TRBJ2-3, with 7 bases fitting TRBD2. Germline-derived CDR1 and CDR2 are SNHLY and FYNNEI. V shed 4 bases and J 0 bases; nucleotides not matched to a gene: 10. The CDR3 loop spans 17 amino acids. The DNA of the CDR3 is TGTGCCAGCAGTGCCCCCCGGGGGGTGGTTAGCACAGATACGCAGTATTTT. Its protein is CASSAPRGVVSTDTQYF.

The chain is built from TRBV5-1 and TRBJ2-5; 9 bases are shared with TRBD2. V was pared by 3 bases and J by 7 bases, with 16 bases of the junction left unmatched. Germline V gene sequence: CDR1 SGHRS, CDR2 YFSETQ. This CDR3 has 17 residues. CDR3 bases: TGCGCCAGCAGCTGGGATCCCAGCGGGGGGAGCGCGCGGACCCAGTACTTC. This sequence encodes CASSWDPSGGSARTQYF.

V and J are TRBV7-9 and TRBJ2-1; 9 nucleotides align to TRBD1. Per the germline V gene, CDR1 is SEHNR and CDR2 is FQNEAQ (reference sequence). J lost 4 bases, V lost 8 bases, and 9 bases had no gene match. CDR3 size: 15 residues. The CDR3 DNA reads TGTGCCAGCGGGGGTTGGGGACAGGGTTACAATGAGCAGTTCTTC. It is translated as CASGGWGQGYNEQFF.